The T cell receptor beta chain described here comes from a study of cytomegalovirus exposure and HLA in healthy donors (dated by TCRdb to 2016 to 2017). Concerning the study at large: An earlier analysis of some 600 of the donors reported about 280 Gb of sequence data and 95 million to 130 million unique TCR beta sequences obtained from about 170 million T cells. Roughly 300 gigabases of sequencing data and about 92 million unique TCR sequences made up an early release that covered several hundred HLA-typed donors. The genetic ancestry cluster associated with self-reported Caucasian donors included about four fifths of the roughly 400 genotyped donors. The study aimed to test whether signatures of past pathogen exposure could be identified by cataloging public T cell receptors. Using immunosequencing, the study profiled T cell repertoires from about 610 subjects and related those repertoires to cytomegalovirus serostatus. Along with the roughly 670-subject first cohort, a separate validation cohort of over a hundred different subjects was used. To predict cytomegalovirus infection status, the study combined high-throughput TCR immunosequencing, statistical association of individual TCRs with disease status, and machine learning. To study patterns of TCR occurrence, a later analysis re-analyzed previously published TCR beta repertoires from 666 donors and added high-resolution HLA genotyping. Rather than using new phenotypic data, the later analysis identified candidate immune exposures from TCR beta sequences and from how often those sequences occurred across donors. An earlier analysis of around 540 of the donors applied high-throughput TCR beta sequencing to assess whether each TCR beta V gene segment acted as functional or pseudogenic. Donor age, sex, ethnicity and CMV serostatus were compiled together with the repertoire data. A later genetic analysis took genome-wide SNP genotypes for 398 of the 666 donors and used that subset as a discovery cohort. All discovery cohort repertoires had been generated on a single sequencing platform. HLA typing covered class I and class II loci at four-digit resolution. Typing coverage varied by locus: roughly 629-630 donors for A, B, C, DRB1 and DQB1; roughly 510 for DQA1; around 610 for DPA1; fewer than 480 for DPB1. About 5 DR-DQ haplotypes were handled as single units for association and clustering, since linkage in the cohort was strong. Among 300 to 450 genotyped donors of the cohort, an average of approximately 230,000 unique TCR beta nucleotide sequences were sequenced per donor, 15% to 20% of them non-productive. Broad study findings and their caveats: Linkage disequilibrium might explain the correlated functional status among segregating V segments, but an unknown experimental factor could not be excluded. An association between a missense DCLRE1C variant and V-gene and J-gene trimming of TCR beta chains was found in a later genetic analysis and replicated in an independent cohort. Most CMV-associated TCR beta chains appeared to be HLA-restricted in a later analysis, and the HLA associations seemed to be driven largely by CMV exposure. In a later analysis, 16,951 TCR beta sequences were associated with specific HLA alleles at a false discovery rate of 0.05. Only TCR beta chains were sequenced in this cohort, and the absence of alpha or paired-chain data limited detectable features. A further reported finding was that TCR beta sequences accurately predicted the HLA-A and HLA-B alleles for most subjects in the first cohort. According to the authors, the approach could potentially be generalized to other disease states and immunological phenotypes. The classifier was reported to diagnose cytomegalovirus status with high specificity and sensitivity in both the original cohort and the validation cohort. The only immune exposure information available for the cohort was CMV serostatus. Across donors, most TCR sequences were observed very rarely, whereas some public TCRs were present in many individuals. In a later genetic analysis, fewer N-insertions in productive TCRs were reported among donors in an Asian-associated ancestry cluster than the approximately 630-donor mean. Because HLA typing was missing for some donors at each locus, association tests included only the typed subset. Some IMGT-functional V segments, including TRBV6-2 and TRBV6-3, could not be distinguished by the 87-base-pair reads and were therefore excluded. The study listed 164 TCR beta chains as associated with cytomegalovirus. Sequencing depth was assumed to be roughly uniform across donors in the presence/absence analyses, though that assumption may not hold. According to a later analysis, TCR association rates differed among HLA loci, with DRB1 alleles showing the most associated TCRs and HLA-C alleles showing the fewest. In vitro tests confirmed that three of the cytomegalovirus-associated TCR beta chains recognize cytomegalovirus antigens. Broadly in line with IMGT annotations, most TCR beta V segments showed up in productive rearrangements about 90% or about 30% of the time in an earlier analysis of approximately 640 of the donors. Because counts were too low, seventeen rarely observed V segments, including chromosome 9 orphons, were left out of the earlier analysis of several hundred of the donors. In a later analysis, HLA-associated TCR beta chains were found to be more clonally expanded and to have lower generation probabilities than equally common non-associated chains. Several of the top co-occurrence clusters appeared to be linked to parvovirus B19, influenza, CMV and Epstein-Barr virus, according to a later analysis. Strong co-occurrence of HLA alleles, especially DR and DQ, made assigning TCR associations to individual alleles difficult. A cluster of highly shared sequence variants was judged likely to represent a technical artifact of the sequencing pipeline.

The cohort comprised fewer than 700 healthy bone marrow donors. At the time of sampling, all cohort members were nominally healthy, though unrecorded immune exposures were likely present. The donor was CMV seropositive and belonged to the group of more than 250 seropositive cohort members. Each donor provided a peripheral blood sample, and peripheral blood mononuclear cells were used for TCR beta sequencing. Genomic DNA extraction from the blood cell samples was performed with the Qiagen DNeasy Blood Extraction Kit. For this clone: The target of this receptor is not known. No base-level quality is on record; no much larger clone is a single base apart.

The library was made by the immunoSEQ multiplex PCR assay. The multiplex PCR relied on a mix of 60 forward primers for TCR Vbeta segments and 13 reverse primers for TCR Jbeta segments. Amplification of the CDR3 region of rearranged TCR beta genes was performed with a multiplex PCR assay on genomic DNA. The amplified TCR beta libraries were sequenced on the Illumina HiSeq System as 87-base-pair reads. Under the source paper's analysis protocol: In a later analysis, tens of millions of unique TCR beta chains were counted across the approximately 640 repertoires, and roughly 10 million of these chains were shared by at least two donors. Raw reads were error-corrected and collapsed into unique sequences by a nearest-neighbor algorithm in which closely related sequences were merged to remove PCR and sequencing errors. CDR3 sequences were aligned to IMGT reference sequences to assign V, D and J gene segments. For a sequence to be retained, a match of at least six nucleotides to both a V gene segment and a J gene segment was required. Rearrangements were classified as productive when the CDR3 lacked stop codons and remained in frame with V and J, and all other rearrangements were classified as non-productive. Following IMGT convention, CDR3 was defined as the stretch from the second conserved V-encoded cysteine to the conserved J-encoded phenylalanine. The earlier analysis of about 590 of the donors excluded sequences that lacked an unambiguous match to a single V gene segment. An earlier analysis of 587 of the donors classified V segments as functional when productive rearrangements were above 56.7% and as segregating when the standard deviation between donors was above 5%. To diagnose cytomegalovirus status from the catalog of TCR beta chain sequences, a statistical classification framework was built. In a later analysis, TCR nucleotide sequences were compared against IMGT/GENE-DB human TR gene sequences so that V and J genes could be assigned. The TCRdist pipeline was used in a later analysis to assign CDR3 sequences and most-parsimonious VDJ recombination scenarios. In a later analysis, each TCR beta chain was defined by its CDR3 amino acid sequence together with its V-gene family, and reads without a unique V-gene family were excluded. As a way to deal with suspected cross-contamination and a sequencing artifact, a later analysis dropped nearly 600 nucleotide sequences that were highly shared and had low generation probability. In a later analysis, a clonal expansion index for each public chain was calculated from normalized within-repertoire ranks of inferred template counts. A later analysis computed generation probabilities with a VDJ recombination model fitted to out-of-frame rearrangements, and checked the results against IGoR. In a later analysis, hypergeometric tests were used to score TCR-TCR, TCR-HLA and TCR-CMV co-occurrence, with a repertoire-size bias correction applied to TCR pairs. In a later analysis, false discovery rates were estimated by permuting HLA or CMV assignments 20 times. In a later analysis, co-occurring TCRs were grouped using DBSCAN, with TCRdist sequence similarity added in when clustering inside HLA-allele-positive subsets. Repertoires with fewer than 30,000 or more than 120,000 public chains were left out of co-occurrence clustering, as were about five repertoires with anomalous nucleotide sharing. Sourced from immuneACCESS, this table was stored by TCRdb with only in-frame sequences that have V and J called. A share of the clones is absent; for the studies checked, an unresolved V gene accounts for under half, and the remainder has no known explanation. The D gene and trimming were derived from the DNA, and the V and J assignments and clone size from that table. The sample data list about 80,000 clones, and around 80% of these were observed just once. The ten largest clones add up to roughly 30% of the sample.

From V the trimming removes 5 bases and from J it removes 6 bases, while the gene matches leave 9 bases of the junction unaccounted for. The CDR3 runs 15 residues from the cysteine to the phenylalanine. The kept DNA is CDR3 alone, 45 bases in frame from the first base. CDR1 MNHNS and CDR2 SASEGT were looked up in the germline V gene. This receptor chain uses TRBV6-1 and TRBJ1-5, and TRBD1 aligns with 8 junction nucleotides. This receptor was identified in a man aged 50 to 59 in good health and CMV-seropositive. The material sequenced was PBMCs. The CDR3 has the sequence CASSSADREFQPQHF. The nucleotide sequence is TGTGCCAGCAGTTCCGCGGACAGGGAGTTTCAGCCCCAGCATTTT.